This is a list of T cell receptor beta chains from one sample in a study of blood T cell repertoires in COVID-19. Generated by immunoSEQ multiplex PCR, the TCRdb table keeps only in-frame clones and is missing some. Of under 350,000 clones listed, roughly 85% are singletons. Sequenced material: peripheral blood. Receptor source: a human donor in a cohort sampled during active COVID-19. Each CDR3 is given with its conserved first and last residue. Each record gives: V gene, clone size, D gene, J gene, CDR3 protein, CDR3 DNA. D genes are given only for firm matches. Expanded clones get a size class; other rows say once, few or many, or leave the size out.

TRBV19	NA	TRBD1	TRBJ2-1	CATGQGIYNEQFF	TGTGCCACTGGACAGGGTATCTACAATGAGCAGTTCTTC
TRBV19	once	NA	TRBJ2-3	CASKEGLTDTQYF	TGTGCCAGTAAGGAGGGACTCACAGATACGCAGTATTTT
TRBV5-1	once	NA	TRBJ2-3	CASSLGALKSTDTQYF	TGCGCCAGCAGCTTGGGGGCCCTGAAGAGCACAGATACGCAGTATTTT
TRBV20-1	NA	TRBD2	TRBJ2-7	CSAGLAYEQYF	TGCAGTGCAGGACTAGCCTACGAGCAGTACTTC
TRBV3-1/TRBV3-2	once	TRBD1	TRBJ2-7	CASSQGQGWYF	TGTGCCAGCAGCCAAGGACAGGGGTGGTACTTC
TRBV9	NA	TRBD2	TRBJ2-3	CASSRGGRSTDTQYF	TGTGCCAGCAGCCGGGGAGGGAGGTCCACAGATACGCAGTATTTT
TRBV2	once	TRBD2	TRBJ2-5	CASSWTSSKETQYF	TGTGCCAGCAGTTGGACTAGCTCTAAAGAGACCCAGTACTTC
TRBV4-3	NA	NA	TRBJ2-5	CASSQEGLQETQYF	TGCGCCAGCAGCCAGGAGGGACTTCAAGAGACCCAGTACTTC
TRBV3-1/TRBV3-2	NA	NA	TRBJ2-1	CASSQEPSSGYNEQFF	TGTGCCAGCAGCCAAGAGCCTAGCTCGGGGTACAATGAGCAGTTCTTC
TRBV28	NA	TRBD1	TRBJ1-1	CASSLAGGEAFF	TGTGCCAGCAGTTTAGCAGGGGGTGAAGCTTTCTTT
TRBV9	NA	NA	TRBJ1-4	CASSRSIAGTDNEKLFF	TGTGCCAGCAGCAGAAGCATCGCGGGAACCGATAATGAAAAACTGTTTTTT
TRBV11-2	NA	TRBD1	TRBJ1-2	CASSKTGDYGYTF	TGTGCCAGCAGCAAGACAGGGGACTATGGCTACACCTTC
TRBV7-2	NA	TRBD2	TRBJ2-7	CASSLAHGTRDEQYF	TGTGCCAGCAGCTTAGCGCATGGGACTAGGGATGAGCAGTACTTC
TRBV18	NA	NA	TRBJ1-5	CASSPSGINSNQPQHF	TGTGCCAGCTCACCGAGCGGAATCAATAGCAATCAGCCCCAGCATTTT
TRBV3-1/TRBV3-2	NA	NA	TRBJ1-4	CASSQGGEPNEKLFF	TGTGCCAGCAGCCAAGGGGGGGAGCCTAATGAAAAACTGTTTTTT
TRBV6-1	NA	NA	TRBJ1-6	CASSEEGGIMAPLHF	TGTGCCAGCAGTGAAGAAGGGGGAATAATGGCACCCCTCCACTTT
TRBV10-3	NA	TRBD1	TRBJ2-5	CAIGRGQGGETQYF	TGTGCCATCGGGAGGGGACAGGGGGGAGAGACCCAGTACTTC
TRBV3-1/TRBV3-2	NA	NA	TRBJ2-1	CASSRTGEYNEQFF	TGTGCCAGCAGCCGAACGGGAGAGTACAATGAGCAGTTCTTC
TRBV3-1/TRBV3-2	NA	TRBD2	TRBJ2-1	CASSQDGLADYNEQFF	TGTGCCAGCAGCCAAGATGGGCTAGCGGACTACAATGAGCAGTTCTTC
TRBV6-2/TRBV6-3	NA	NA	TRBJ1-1	CASSSYPGAGAFF	TGTGCCAGCAGCTCATACCCAGGGGCGGGCGCTTTCTTT
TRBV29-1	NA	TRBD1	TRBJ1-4	CSAIVAGTGEKLFF	TGCAGCGCCATCGTAGCCGGGACAGGGGAAAAACTGTTTTTT
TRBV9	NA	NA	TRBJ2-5	CASSLPGAETQYF	TGTGCCAGCAGCCTCCCAGGGGCAGAGACCCAGTACTTC
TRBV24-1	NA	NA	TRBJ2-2	CATMPSEKGGTGELFF	TGTGCCACCATGCCTAGCGAAAAGGGAGGCACCGGGGAGCTGTTTTTT
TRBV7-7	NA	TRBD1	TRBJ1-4	CASSLGQGANEKLFF	TGTGCTAGCAGCTTGGGGCAGGGGGCAAATGAAAAACTGTTTTTT
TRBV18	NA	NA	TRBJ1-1	CASSPREAEAFF	TGTGCCAGCTCACCCCGGGAAGCTGAAGCTTTCTTT
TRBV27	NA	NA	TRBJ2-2	CASKGSGVKAGELFF	TGTGCCAGCAAGGGGTCGGGGGTCAAGGCCGGGGAGCTGTTTTTT
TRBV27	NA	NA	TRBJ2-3	CASSWVGGISLDTQYF	TGTGCCAGCAGTTGGGTGGGCGGGATAAGCCTAGATACGCAGTATTTT
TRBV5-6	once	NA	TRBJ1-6	CASSLVGGGSNSPLHF	TGTGCCAGCAGCTTGGTAGGTGGGGGGTCCAATTCACCCCTCCACTTT
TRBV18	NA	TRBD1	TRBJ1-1	CASSPGQAPEAFF	TGTGCCAGCTCCCCCGGACAGGCCCCTGAAGCTTTCTTT
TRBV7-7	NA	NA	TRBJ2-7	CASSPGSYNEQYF	TGTGCCAGCAGCCCCGGGAGTTACAACGAGCAGTACTTC
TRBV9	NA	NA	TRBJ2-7	CASSVDLGGGREQYF	TGTGCCAGCAGCGTAGATTTGGGGGGAGGTCGGGAGCAGTACTTC
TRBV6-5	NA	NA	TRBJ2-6	CASRGIRAGANVLTF	TGTGCCAGCAGGGGGATCAGGGCTGGGGCCAACGTCCTGACTTTC
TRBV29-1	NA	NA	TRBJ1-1	CSVDPGWNTEAFF	TGCAGCGTTGACCCAGGGTGGAACACTGAAGCTTTCTTT
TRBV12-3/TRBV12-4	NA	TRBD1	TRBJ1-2	CASSTGVGGYTF	TGTGCCAGCAGTACAGGGGTTGGTGGCTACACCTTC
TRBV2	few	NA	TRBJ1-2	CASSVYKNYGYTF	TGTGCCAGCAGTGTGTACAAAAACTATGGCTACACCTTC
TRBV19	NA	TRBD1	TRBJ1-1	CASSIRERGRGNTEAFF	TGTGCCAGTAGTATCCGGGAGAGGGGGCGCGGAAACACTGAAGCTTTCTTT
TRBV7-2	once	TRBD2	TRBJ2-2	CASSSLPSGSTGELFF	TGTGCCAGCAGCTCCCTCCCTAGCGGGAGTACCGGGGAGCTGTTTTTT
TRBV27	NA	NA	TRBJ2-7	CASSRGLGGMEQYF	TGTGCCAGCAGTAGGGGGTTGGGGGGGATGGAGCAGTACTTC
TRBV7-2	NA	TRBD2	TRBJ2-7	CASSLAFFGGAREQYF	TGTGCCAGCAGCTTAGCGTTCTTCGGGGGGGCGCGGGAGCAGTACTTC
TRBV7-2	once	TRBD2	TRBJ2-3	CASSFNIAGGTDTQYF	TGTGCCAGCAGCTTCAACATAGCGGGAGGGACAGATACGCAGTATTTT
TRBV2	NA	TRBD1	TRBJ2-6	CASSSGTVSGANVLTF	TGTGCCAGCAGCTCTGGGACAGTCTCTGGGGCCAACGTCCTGACTTTC
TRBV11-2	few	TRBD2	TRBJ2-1	CASSFSLAGNEQFF	TGTGCCAGCAGCTTTTCGCTAGCGGGAAATGAGCAGTTCTTC
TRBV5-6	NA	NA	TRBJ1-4	CASSLGTASNEKLFF	TGTGCCAGCAGCTTGGGTACAGCCAGTAATGAAAAACTGTTTTTT
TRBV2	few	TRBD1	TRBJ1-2	CASSRDSSYGYTF	TGTGCCAGCAGTCGGGACAGCAGTTATGGCTACACCTTC
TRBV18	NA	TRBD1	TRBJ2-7	CASSPRTGKIEQYF	TGTGCCAGCTCACCCAGGACAGGGAAGATCGAGCAGTACTTC
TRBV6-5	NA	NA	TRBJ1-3	CASTLAAPPGNTIYF	TGTGCCAGCACCTTAGCAGCTCCCCCTGGAAACACCATATATTTT
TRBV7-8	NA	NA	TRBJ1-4	CASSPRPGATNEKLFF	TGTGCCAGCAGCCCCCGTCCGGGTGCAACTAATGAAAAACTGTTTTTT
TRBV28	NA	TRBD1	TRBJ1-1	CASGQGIGTEAFF	TGTGCCAGCGGACAGGGGATAGGTACTGAAGCTTTCTTT
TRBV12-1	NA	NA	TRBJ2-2	CASSFVVLAGGLNTGELFF	TGTGCCAGCAGCTTTGTGGTTCTAGCGGGAGGGCTGAACACCGGGGAGCTGTTTTTT
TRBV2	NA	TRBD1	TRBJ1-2	CASKWGEDRGRVVNYGYTF	TGTGCCAGCAAATGGGGAGAGGACAGGGGGAGAGTAGTTAACTATGGCTACACCTTC
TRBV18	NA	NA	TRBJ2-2	CASSPRLIASDTGELFF	TGTGCCAGCTCACCTCGGTTGATTGCGTCTGACACCGGGGAGCTGTTTTTT
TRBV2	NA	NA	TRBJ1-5	CASRKTASNQPQHF	TGTGCCAGCAGAAAGACAGCGAGCAATCAGCCCCAGCATTTT
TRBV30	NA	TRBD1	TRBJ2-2	CAWDRGQRTGELFF	TGTGCCTGGGACAGGGGGCAGAGGACCGGGGAGCTGTTTTTT
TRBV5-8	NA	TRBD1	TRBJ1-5	CASSLGQGIRQPQHF	TGTGCCAGCAGCTTGGGACAGGGAATCAGACAGCCCCAGCATTTT
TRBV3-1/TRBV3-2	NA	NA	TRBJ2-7	CATKDTTYEQYF	TGTGCCACCAAGGACACCACCTACGAGCAGTACTTC
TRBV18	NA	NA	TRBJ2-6	CASSPAVSGANVLTF	TGTGCCAGCTCACCTGCAGTCTCTGGGGCCAACGTCCTGACTTTC
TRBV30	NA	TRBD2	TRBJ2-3	CAWSAPSGRAHTQYF	TGTGCCTGGAGCGCACCTAGCGGGAGGGCCCATACGCAGTATTTT
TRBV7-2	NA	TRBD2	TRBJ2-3	CASSLILQRGGGTDTQYF	TGTGCCAGCAGCTTAATCCTTCAGCGGGGAGGGGGCACAGATACGCAGTATTTT